The rows below give T cell receptor beta chains drawn from one sample of a study of T cell changes during pregnancy in multiple sclerosis. Produced via immunoSEQ multiplex PCR; TCRdb's table is partial and in-frame only. The sample records about 100,000 clones, 85% to 95% being singletons. Sequenced material: peripheral blood, taken before pregnancy. All receptors come from a female donor with multiple sclerosis, enrolled in a pregnancy study. CDR3s include the opening cysteine and the closing phenylalanine or tryptophan. The D gene is left open where the match is weak.

J,V,D,CDR3,DNA
TRBJ1-2,TRBV19,.,CASSQNYGYTF,TGTGCCAGTTCACAGAACTATGGCTACACCTTC
TRBJ1-2,TRBV5-4,TRBD1,CASSLVSRAGGGYTF,TGTGCCAGCAGCTTGGTATCTAGGGCAGGGGGCGGCTACACCTTC
TRBJ2-1,TRBV4-3,.,CASSQVGLRDSYNEQFF,TGCGCCAGCAGCCAAGTAGGACTGAGGGACTCCTACAATGAGCAGTTCTTC
TRBJ2-4,TRBV9,TRBD1,CASSGTGSKNIQYF,TGTGCCAGCAGCGGGACAGGGTCCAAAAACATTCAGTACTTC
TRBJ2-3,TRBV30,.,CAWNSGVDTQYF,TGTGCCTGGAATTCCGGGGTAGATACGCAGTATTTT
TRBJ1-1,TRBV10-3,.,CAISDFGKNTEAFF,TGTGCCATCAGTGATTTCGGGAAAAACACTGAAGCTTTCTTT
TRBJ2-2,TRBV2,.,CATSGITGELFF,TGTGCCACCTCCGGGATTACCGGGGAGCTGTTTTTT
TRBJ2-4,TRBV4-1,TRBD2,CASSQGTSRDIQYF,TGCGCCAGCAGCCAGGGGACTAGCAGGGACATTCAGTACTTC
TRBJ1-1,TRBV5-8,.,CASSLLRVNTEAFF,TGTGCCAGCAGCTTGCTCAGGGTGAACACTGAAGCTTTCTTT
TRBJ1-3,TRBV19,.,CASKPGGNTIYF,TGTGCCAGTAAGCCGGGGGGGAACACCATATATTTT
TRBJ2-7,TRBV6-6,.,CASSLQGWQYF,TGTGCCAGCAGTTTGCAGGGATGGCAGTACTTC